This T cell receptor (beta chain) comes out of a study of blood T cell repertoires in COVID-19. The protocol was immunoSEQ multiplex PCR, while the TCRdb copy is restricted to in-frame clones and leaves out a portion. The sample yields about 180,000 clones, 89% seen once. Germline CDR1 and CDR2: SGDLS and YYNGEE. With V trimmed by 1 base and J by 4 bases, 16 bases remained unmatched. The CDR3 is 18 amino acids. J is TRBJ1-2 and V is TRBV9; 7 bases line up with TRBD1. This TCR was recovered from a young man who had recovered from COVID-19. Source material: peripheral blood. In DNA, the CDR3 is TGTGCCAGCAGCGTATTGATCGGCAACCGGGACAGCCGCTATGGCTACACCTTC. The encoded protein is CASSVLIGNRDSRYGYTF.